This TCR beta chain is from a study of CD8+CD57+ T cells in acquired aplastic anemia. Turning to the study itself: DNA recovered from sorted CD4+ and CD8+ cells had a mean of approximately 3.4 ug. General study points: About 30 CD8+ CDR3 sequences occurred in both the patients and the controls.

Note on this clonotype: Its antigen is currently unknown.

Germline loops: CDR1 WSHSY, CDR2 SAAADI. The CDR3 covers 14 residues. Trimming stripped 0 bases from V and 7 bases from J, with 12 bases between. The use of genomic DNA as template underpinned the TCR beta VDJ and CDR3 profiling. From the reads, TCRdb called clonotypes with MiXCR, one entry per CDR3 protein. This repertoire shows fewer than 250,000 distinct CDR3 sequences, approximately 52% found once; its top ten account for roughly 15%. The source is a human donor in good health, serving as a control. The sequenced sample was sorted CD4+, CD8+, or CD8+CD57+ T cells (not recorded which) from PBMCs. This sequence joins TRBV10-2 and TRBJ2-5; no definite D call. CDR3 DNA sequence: TGCGCCAGCAGTGAGTCGATTGGTTGGGGGACCCAGTACTTC. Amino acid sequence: CASSESIGWGTQYF.